This T cell receptor (beta chain) was obtained from a study of blood T cell repertoires in COVID-19. Authors' methods: It was from reference gene primer amplification that nucleated cell counts were estimated. Some clones are missing from TCRdb's copy, which holds only in-frame ones; the method was immunoSEQ multiplex PCR. The DNA was the basis for D and trimming; V, J and clone size are from that table. This sample yields over 150,000 clones, of which more than 70% are seen a single time; 8% to 11% belongs to the top ten. Trimming removed 5 bases from V and 5 bases from J; junction bases left unmatched: 4. CDR3 length equals 16 residues. Germline V CDR1 and CDR2: SEHNR, FQNEAQ (reference sequence).

The V gene is TRBV7-9, the J gene TRBJ2-2, with 14 bases aligning to TRBD2. The sequence was obtained from a woman older than 75 with active or convalescent COVID-19. Sequenced: peripheral blood. The CDR3 DNA reads TGTGCCAGCAGCCCGGGACTAGCGGGGGCTACCGGGGAGCTGTTTTTT. Amino acids: CASSPGLAGATGELFF. Together with reference TRBV7-9 and TRBJ2-2, the CDR3 gives the full variable domain: DTGVSQNPRHKITKRGQNVTFRCDPISEHNRLYWYRQTLGQGPEFLTYFQNEAQLEKSRLLSDRFSAERPKGSFSTLEIQRTEQGDSAMYLCASSPGLAGATGELFFGEGSRLTVL.